These 27 T cell receptor beta chains came from one sample sequenced in a study of early stage breast cancer tumors. The assay was immunoSEQ multiplex PCR, and TCRdb's table has in-frame clones only and misses some. This table has about 36,000 clones, over 70% appearing once. The specimen sequenced was blood. The receptors here all came from a person between 55 and 70 years old with breast cancer.

This chain joins TRBV7-9 and TRBJ1-2; D may be TRBD1 (5 bases). The CDR3 is made up of 16 amino acids. The germline V gene has CDR1 SEHNR and CDR2 FQNEAQ (reference sequence). Trimming left V 4 bases short and J 3 bases short, with 18 bases between. The chain's CDR3 is CASSSGIRARDYGYTF. The CDR3 DNA follows: TGTGCCAGCAGCTCTGGGATCAGGGCAAGAGACTATGGCTACACCTTC.

This CDR3 reads CASALLSSGGGGYGYTF. CDR3 sequence (DNA): TGTGCTAGTGCCTTGCTTTCTTCTGGAGGGGGCGGCTATGGCTACACCTTC. This chain joins TRBV12-5 and TRBJ1-2, with 7 bases identical to TRBD1. CDR3 length: 17 residues. Trimming cost V 7 bases and J 4 bases; bases outside gene matches: 18. CDR1 LGHNT and CDR2 FRNRAP come from the germline V gene. The whole variable domain, filled in from reference TRBV12-5 and TRBJ1-2, reads DARVTQTPRHKVTEMGQEVTMRCQPILGHNTVFWYRQTMMQGLELLAYFRNRAPLDDSGMPKDRFSAEMPDATLATLKIQPSEPRDSAVYFCASALLSSGGGGYGYTFGSGTRLTVV.

The V gene is TRBV4-1, the J gene TRBJ1-1; TRBD1 aligns across 8 bases. Trimming at V came to 4 bases and at J to 0 bases, leaving 7 bases not matched to a gene. This CDR3 has 16 residues. Per germline, CDR1 MGHRA and CDR2 YSYEKL. The CDR3 protein is CASSRGTGELNTEAFF. Here the CDR3 DNA reads TGCGCCAGCAGCCGGGGGACAGGCGAGTTGAACACTGAAGCTTTCTTT.

The chain combines TRBV18 with TRBJ2-6; 8 bases map to TRBD1. The V gene's germline CDR1 is KGHSH and CDR2 LQKENI. V shed 3 bases, J shed 0 bases, and the junction held 7 bases outside the gene matches. This CDR3 is built from 18 residues. The DNA for the CDR3 is TGTGCCAGCTCACCGGACAGGGTCGGTGCCTCTGGGGCCAACGTCCTGACTTTC. It yields the protein CASSPDRVGASGANVLTF.

V usage is TRBV13 and J usage is TRBJ2-5, with 15 bases matching TRBD2. The germline gives CDR1 PRHDT, CDR2 FYEKMQ (reference sequence). V lost 5 bases to trimming and J lost 2 bases; unmatched junction nucleotides: 6. This CDR3 contains 17 residues. The CDR3 DNA follows: TGTGCCAGCAGCCTTGGACTAGCGGGGGGGATTCAAGAGACCCAGTACTTC. It specifies CASSLGLAGGIQETQYF. The full variable domain, in which reference TRBV13 and TRBJ2-5 provide the parts outside the CDR3, is AAGVIQSPRHLIKEKRETATLKCYPIPRHDTVYWYQQGPGQDPQFLISFYEKMQSDKGSIPDRFSAQQFSDYHSELNMSSLELGDSALYFCASSLGLAGGIQETQYFGPGTRLLVL.

The chain joins TRBV13 to TRBJ2-1; 14 positions match TRBD2. The germline gives CDR1 PRHDT, CDR2 FYEKMQ (reference sequence). The length of the CDR3 is 16 residues. After removal of 4 bases from V and 3 bases from J, the junction contained 2 bases not matched to a gene. DNA for the CDR3: TGTGCCAGCAGCTCAGGGACTAGCGGGGGCTACAATGAGCAGTTCTTC. Protein: CASSSGTSGGYNEQFF.

The chain has TRBV2 and TRBJ2-1; TRBD1 agrees at 8 bases. The CDR3 runs to 16 residues. Germline V lookup: CDR1 SNHLY, CDR2 FYNNEI. The ends lost 6 bases at V and 3 bases at J; junction bases unmatched: 10. This CDR3 is CASSATGGANYNEQFF. In DNA form, the CDR3 reads TGTGCCAGCAGCGCCACAGGGGGAGCTAACTACAATGAGCAGTTCTTC.

The J gene is TRBJ2-7, the V gene TRBV19; D is perhaps TRBD1 or TRBD2 (6 bases each). V was trimmed by 4 bases and J by 0 bases, leaving 25 bases between them. Germline CDR1 is LNHDA and CDR2 is SQIVND (reference sequence). The CDR3 contains 19 residues. CDR3: CASSTRGGRYSASSYEQYF. In nucleotides, the CDR3 is TGTGCCAGTAGTACACGAGGGGGGCGGTACTCGGCCAGCTCCTACGAGCAGTACTTC.

The DNA of the CDR3 is TGTGCCAGCAGTTACTGGGCAGGGGAGTGGGATACGCAGTATTTT. This encodes CASSYWAGEWDTQYF. The chain carries TRBV6-6 and TRBJ2-3; D may be TRBD1 (6 bases). The germline V gene has CDR1 MNHNY and CDR2 SVGAGI (reference sequence). The CDR3 has 15 residues. V was shortened by 1 base and J by 6 bases, with 14 bases between the two germline ends.

The J gene is TRBJ2-2, the V gene TRBV7-3; D is perhaps TRBD1 or TRBD2 (5 bases each). Germline loops: CDR1 SGHTA, CDR2 FQGTGA. The CDR3 extends over 13 amino acids. The V end was cut by 2 bases, the J end by 5 bases, with 6 bases between. The CDR3: CASSLGGTGELFF. In DNA, the CDR3 is TGTGCCAGCAGCTTAGGGGGAACCGGGGAGCTGTTTTTT.

V is TRBV28 and J is TRBJ1-1; TRBD1 agrees at 7 bases. The CDR3 loop spans 14 amino acids. CDR1 MDHEN and CDR2 SYDVKM come from the germline V gene. The junction had 7 bases not matched to a gene; V was cut back by 5 bases and J by 4 bases. CDR3 in amino acids: CASSPSRGRTEAFF. Here the CDR3 DNA reads TGTGCCAGCAGTCCTTCTAGGGGGCGCACTGAAGCTTTCTTT.

The chain carries TRBV29-1 and TRBJ1-4, with D unresolved. Germline-derived CDR1 and CDR2 are SQVTM and ANQGSEA. The V end lost 6 bases, the J end lost 8 bases, and 13 bases lay between the germline ends. CDR3 length: 12 residues. The CDR3 region has the DNA TGCAGCGTGGGCGGGCTCGGAGAAAAACTGTTTTTT. Encoded protein: CSVGGLGEKLFF. The whole variable domain, filled in from reference TRBV29-1 and TRBJ1-4, reads SAVISQKPSRDICQRGTSLTIQCQVDSQVTMMFWYRQQPGQSLTLIATANQGSEATYESGFVIDKFPISRPNLTFSTLTVSNMSPEDSSIYLCSVGGLGEKLFFGSGTQLSVL.

The chain is built from TRBV5-1 and TRBJ2-2; 8 bases line up with TRBD2. CDR1 SGHRS and CDR2 YFSETQ come from the germline V gene. Trimming at V came to 3 bases and at J to 8 bases, leaving 3 bases not matched to a gene. The CDR3 spans 13 residues. The CDR3 is CASSYRLAGELFF. The CDR3 DNA reads as TGCGCCAGCAGCTATCGACTAGCGGGGGAGCTGTTTTTT.

Here the CDR3 reads CASSWTTGDYGYTF. CDR3 bases: TGCGCCAGCAGCTGGACGACAGGGGACTATGGCTACACCTTC. V and J are TRBV5-1 and TRBJ1-2; 8 nucleotides align to TRBD1. The V segment lost 3 bases and the J segment 3 bases; nucleotides outside the gene matches: 4. The CDR3 extends over 14 amino acids. The germline CDR1 and CDR2 sequences are SGHRS and YFSETQ. Using reference TRBV5-1 and TRBJ1-2 for the parts outside the CDR3, the full variable domain is KAGVTQTPRYLIKTRGQQVTLSCSPISGHRSVSWYQQTPGQGLQFLFEYFSETQRNKGNFPGRFSGRQFSNSRSEMNVSTLELGDSALYLCASSWTTGDYGYTFGSGTRLTVV.

J is TRBJ2-3 and V is TRBV6-6; D is uncertain. Looked up from germline, CDR1 is MNHNY and CDR2 is SVGAGI (reference sequence). The CDR3 runs 11 residues. V lost 5 bases, J lost 6 bases, and 6 bases lay in between. CDR3 in amino acids: CASSPADTQYF. CDR3 bases: TGTGCCAGCAGTCCGGCGGATACGCAGTATTTT.

This clone was observed a few times. The chain has TRBV19 and TRBJ2-5, with 9 bases identical to TRBD1. Trimming removed 3 bases from V and 5 bases from J; junction bases left unmatched: 1. The CDR3 sequence is 13 residues long. Germline V gives CDR1 LNHDA, CDR2 SQIVND (reference sequence). The CDR3 region has the DNA TGTGCCAGTAGTATGACAGGGGGGGAGACCCAGTACTTC. Protein product: CASSMTGGETQYF.

This clone was seen a few times. V gene TRBV5-5 combines with J gene TRBJ2-7, with 9 bases that match TRBD1. Per germline, CDR1 SGHKS and CDR2 YYEKEE (reference sequence). J was trimmed by 1 base and V by 5 bases; bases with no gene match: 7. The CDR3 contains 15 residues. The chain's CDR3 is CASSRTGGASYEQYF. The CDR3, as DNA: TGTGCCAGCAGTCGAACAGGGGGCGCTTCCTACGAGCAGTACTTC.

The chain employs TRBV5-1 and TRBJ2-2; D remains ambiguous. The CDR3 has 14 residues. Trimming took off 4 bases at V and 3 bases at J, with 10 bases between the two ends. The germline V gene encodes CDR1 SGHRS and CDR2 YFSETQ. CDR3 in amino acids: CASSPGPHTGELFF. CDR3 in DNA: TGCGCCAGCAGCCCCGGGCCGCACACCGGGGAGCTGTTTTTT.

V usage is TRBV9 and J usage is TRBJ1-1; tentative D call: TRBD1 (6 bases). CDR3 length: 14 residues. Trimming left V 3 bases short and J 6 bases short, with 15 bases between. Germline-derived CDR1 and CDR2 are SGDLS and YYNGEE. CDR3 amino acids: CASSAAQGRSEAFF. The CDR3 DNA reads TGTGCCAGCAGCGCTGCACAGGGTCGGTCTGAAGCTTTCTTT. Together with reference TRBV9 and TRBJ1-1, the CDR3 gives the full variable domain: DSGVTQTPKHLITATGQRVTLRCSPRSGDLSVYWYQQSLDQGLQFLIQYYNGEERAKGNILERFSAQQFPDLHSELNLSSLELGDSALYFCASSAAQGRSEAFFGQGTRLTVV.

V usage is TRBV19 and J usage is TRBJ1-5; D might be TRBD1 (5 bases). The CDR3 consists of 17 residues. V lost 6 bases and J lost 5, with 23 bases in between. Germline CDR1 and CDR2: LNHDA and SQIVND (reference sequence). This chain's CDR3 is CASRVSPGPIGDQPQHF. DNA for the CDR3: TGTGCCAGTAGAGTTTCCCCGGGACCCATCGGCGATCAGCCCCAGCATTTT.

The genes are TRBV19 and TRBJ2-1; either TRBD1 or TRBD2 may fit D (5 bases each). Germline V gene data show CDR1 as LNHDA and CDR2 as SQIVND (reference sequence). The V and J ends lost 8 bases and 2 bases respectively, with 19 bases between them. The CDR3 spans 16 residues. Here the CDR3 reads CASSQAGLNAYNEQFF. The CDR3 DNA is TGTGCCAGTTCACAGGCGGGCCTGAACGCCTACAATGAGCAGTTCTTC.

The chain has TRBV4-2 and TRBJ2-7, with D tentatively TRBD1 (5 bases). This CDR3 has 15 amino acids. Germline V CDR1 and CDR2: LGHNA, YNFKEQ. V gave up 1 base and J gave up 3 bases, with 13 bases separating them. The CDR3 DNA is TGTGCCAGCAGCCAAGGAAGGGGCCAAAGCTACGAGCAGTACTTC. It yields the protein CASSQGRGQSYEQYF.

The chain employs TRBV11-1 and TRBJ2-1; D is unresolved. This CDR3 has 15 amino acids. Germline-derived CDR1 and CDR2 are SGHAT and FQDESV (reference sequence). V was shortened by 0 bases and J by 4 bases, with 10 bases between the two germline ends. The DNA of the CDR3 is TGTGCCAGCAGCTTAGCGGGCCAAAGATACAATGAGCAGTTCTTC. Protein: CASSLAGQRYNEQFF.

A single count supports this clone. V is TRBV6-5 and J is TRBJ1-4; possibly TRBD1 for D (5 bases). This CDR3 is built from 14 residues. Germline assignment: CDR1 MNHEY and CDR2 SVGAGI. V lost 6 bases and J 9 bases, leaving 17 bases between the germline ends. The CDR3 region is CASRPDTRNQKLFF. Written as DNA, the CDR3 is TGTGCCAGCAGACCGGACACCAGGAACCAAAAACTGTTTTTT.

This clone has just a few counts. The chain employs TRBV6-5 and TRBJ2-1, with TRBD2 matching 10 bases. The CDR3 runs to 15 residues. Trimming cost V 2 bases and J 9 bases; bases outside gene matches: 7. Per the germline V gene, CDR1 is MNHEY and CDR2 is SVGAGI. The DNA for the CDR3 is TGTGCCAGCAGTTACGGAGCTAGCGGGAGCGCTGAGCAGTTCTTC. It is translated as CASSYGASGSAEQFF.

This chain uses TRBV9 with TRBJ1-2; 9 positions match TRBD1. CDR1 and CDR2 from the germline V gene are SGDLS and YYNGEE. Germline trimming cut 5 bases from V and 4 bases from J; bases unmatched to any gene: 9. The CDR3 covers 15 residues. This CDR3 is CASSGHRGLSYGYTF. The DNA of the CDR3 is TGTGCCAGCAGTGGCCACAGGGGGCTTTCCTATGGCTACACCTTC.

The chain is built from TRBV28 and TRBJ2-3; D gene unclear. From germline, CDR1 is MDHEN and CDR2 SYDVKM. With 4 bases removed from V and 5 bases from J, the gap between germline ends came to 10 bases. The CDR3 runs to 13 residues. The CDR3 region has the DNA TGTGCCAGCAGTTCGGGTCCTGTAGATACGCAGTATTTT. Translated: CASSSGPVDTQYF.